This TCR beta chain comes out of a study of CD8 T cells in Susac syndrome. While CD8+ and CD4+ T cells were isolated negatively, TEMRA cells were enriched by FACS. Random hexamers were used to reverse transcribe an amount of about 0.5 to 1 ug RNA. TCRdb re-called the immunoSEQ multiplex PCR reads through MiXCR, storing one row per CDR3 protein. The data contain around 170,000 distinct CDR3 sequences, approximately 96% of them singletons. The CDR3 extends over 14 amino acids. CDR1 and CDR2 from the germline V gene are SGDLS and YYNGEE. V lost 3 bases to trimming and J lost 0 bases, with 8 bases between them.

The chain combines TRBV9 with TRBJ2-3; no definite D call. This sequence originates from a human donor with Susac syndrome. The specimen was CD4+ T cells from PBMCs. CDR3 residues: CASSGTGSTDTQYF. CDR3 bases: TGTGCCAGCAGCGGAACTGGGAGCACAGATACGCAGTATTTT.